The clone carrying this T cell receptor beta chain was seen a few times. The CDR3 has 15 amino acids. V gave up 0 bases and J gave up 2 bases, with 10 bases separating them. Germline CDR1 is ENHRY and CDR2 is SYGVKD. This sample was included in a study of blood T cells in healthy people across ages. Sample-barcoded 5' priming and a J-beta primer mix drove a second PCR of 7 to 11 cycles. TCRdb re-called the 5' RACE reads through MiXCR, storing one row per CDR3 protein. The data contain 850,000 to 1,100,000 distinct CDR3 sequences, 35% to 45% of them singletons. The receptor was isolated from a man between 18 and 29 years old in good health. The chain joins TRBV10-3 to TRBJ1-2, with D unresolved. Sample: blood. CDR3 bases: TGTGCCATCAGTGAGTCCCGTGGGAGCAACTATGGCTACACCTTC. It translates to CAISESRGSNYGYTF.